Below are 16 T cell receptor beta chains sequenced from a single sample in a study of glioma-infiltrating T cells after dendritic cell vaccination. Data came from immunoSEQ multiplex PCR; TCRdb stores just in-frame clones and leaves some out. Here the sample spans over 75,000 clones, 75% to 85% being singletons. Time point here: after dendritic cell vaccination, including at tumor progression/relapse. The material was blood, obtained after dendritic cell vaccination. The receptors were sampled from a human donor with glioblastoma.

V gene TRBV10-3 combines with J gene TRBJ1-1, with D perhaps matching TRBD1 (5 bases). V dropped 0 bases and J dropped 3 bases, with 11 bases sitting between them. The CDR3 spans 15 residues. In germline, CDR1 is ENHRY, CDR2 SYGVKD. CDR3 sequence (DNA): TGTGCCATCAGTGAGTCTCGGGGGAAGGACACTGAAGCTTTCTTT. This encodes CAISESRGKDTEAFF.

Only one count was recorded for this clone. The chain links TRBV2 to TRBJ2-1; D may be TRBD1 (5 bases). Trimming shortened V by 7 bases and J by 2 bases, and 12 bases separated the two germline ends. Germline CDR1 is SNHLY and CDR2 is FYNNEI. The CDR3 is 14 residues long. CDR3 in amino acids: CASKSDRTYNEQFF. CDR3 DNA sequence: TGTGCCAGCAAAAGCGACAGAACCTACAATGAGCAGTTCTTC.

The chain recombines TRBV5-4 with TRBJ1-5; TRBD1 matches 10 bases. The CDR3 sequence is 16 residues long. Germline CDR1 SGHNT, CDR2 YYREEE (reference sequence). With 4 bases clipped from V and 3 bases from J, the junction kept 7 bases outside the gene matches. CDR3 coding DNA: TGTGCCAGCAGCAATCAGGGACAGGGGCTCAATCAGCCCCAGCATTTT. This translates into CASSNQGQGLNQPQHF.

The rearrangement uses TRBV6-5 and TRBJ1-6, with TRBD1 as a possible D gene (5 bases). The CDR3 is made up of 14 amino acids. Germline loops: CDR1 MNHEY, CDR2 SVGAGI. Trimming took off 6 bases at V and 7 bases at J, with 13 bases between the two ends. This chain's CDR3 is CASRLQVSNSPLHF. CDR3 DNA: TGTGCCAGCAGGCTACAGGTTTCCAATTCACCCCTCCACTTT.

V gene TRBV27 combines with J gene TRBJ1-2; D might be TRBD1 (6 bases). The CDR3 runs 15 residues. The V gene's germline CDR1 is MNHEY and CDR2 SMNVEV (reference sequence). Trimming cost V 3 bases and J 0 bases, with 11 bases left between them. Written as DNA, the CDR3 is TGTGCCAGCAGTTTGAGGGGGGGAGCTAACTATGGCTACACCTTC. Protein: CASSLRGGANYGYTF.

This rearrangement joins TRBV7-9 to TRBJ2-1; 8 bases match TRBD2. The CDR3 spans 15 residues. The junction had 6 bases not matched to a gene; V was cut back by 5 bases and J by 3 bases. Germline CDR1 SEHNR, CDR2 FQNEAQ (reference sequence). CDR3 residues: CASSHLAGNYNEQFF. In DNA, the CDR3 is TGTGCCAGCAGCCATCTAGCGGGCAACTACAATGAGCAGTTCTTC. The entire variable domain, with the rest obtained from reference TRBV7-9 and TRBJ2-1, is as follows: DTGVSQNPRHKITKRGQNVTFRCDPISEHNRLYWYRQTLGQGPEFLTYFQNEAQLEKSRLLSDRFSAERPKGSFSTLEIQRTEQGDSAMYLCASSHLAGNYNEQFFGPGTRLTVL.

This clone is a singleton in its sample. V and J are TRBV5-1 and TRBJ1-1; D gene ambiguous. Trimming pared 1 base from V and 3 bases from J, leaving 7 bases between. This CDR3 region has 13 residues. The germline V gene has CDR1 SGHRS and CDR2 YFSETQ. This CDR3 is CASSLSEDTEAFF. CDR3 bases: TGCGCCAGCAGCTTGTCAGAGGACACTGAAGCTTTCTTT.

This chain links TRBV6-5 with TRBJ1-1, with D perhaps TRBD1 (5 bases). Germline values: CDR1 MNHEY, CDR2 SVGAGI. V shed 2 bases and J shed 1 base, with 8 bases lying between them. The CDR3 sequence is 14 residues long. CDR3 DNA: TGTGCCAGCAGTTACGGGCAGGGGAACACTGAAGCTTTCTTT. It codes for CASSYGQGNTEAFF.

J is TRBJ2-1 and V is TRBV7-9, with 7 bases aligning to TRBD2. The germline gives CDR1 SEHNR, CDR2 FQNEAQ (reference sequence). Trimming cost V 7 bases and J 5 bases; bases outside gene matches: 8. The CDR3 has 14 amino acids. The CDR3 nucleotides read TGTGCCAGCACCACCGGGACTACTAACAATGAGCAGTTCTTC. Translated, it gives CASTTGTTNNEQFF. Combining the CDR3 with reference TRBV7-9 and TRBJ2-1 gives the whole variable domain DTGVSQNPRHKITKRGQNVTFRCDPISEHNRLYWYRQTLGQGPEFLTYFQNEAQLEKSRLLSDRFSAERPKGSFSTLEIQRTEQGDSAMYLCASTTGTTNNEQFFGPGTRLTVL.

The chain is built from TRBV18 and TRBJ2-1; 11 positions match TRBD2. V was pared by 3 bases and J by 7 bases, with 8 bases of the junction left unmatched. The CDR3 spans 16 residues. Germline V gives CDR1 KGHSH, CDR2 LQKENI. The CDR3 here is CASSPLAGGSLNEQFF. CDR3 coding DNA: TGTGCCAGCTCACCTCTAGCGGGAGGTTCCCTAAATGAGCAGTTCTTC.

The rearrangement links TRBV5-5 to TRBJ1-2, with TRBD1 identical over 8 bases. The CDR3 runs to 14 residues. Germline CDR1 is SGHKS and CDR2 is YYEKEE (reference sequence). The CDR3 is CAKRCQGALIGYTF. The CDR3 DNA reads TGTGCTAAGCGGTGTCAGGGGGCTTTAATAGGGTACACCTTC.

The chain joins TRBV5-1 to TRBJ2-1; no firm D call. The CDR3 runs 15 residues. Germline V gene lookup returns CDR1 SGHRS and CDR2 YFSETQ. The V end was cut by 5 bases, the J end by 0 bases, with 12 bases between. CDR3 in DNA: TGCGCCAGCAGGTCCAGCGCGAGCTCCTACAATGAGCAGTTCTTC. Translating gives CASRSSASSYNEQFF.

The chain links TRBV6-1 to TRBJ1-2; 12 bases line up with TRBD1. The V gene's germline CDR1 is MNHNS and CDR2 SASEGT. V lost 2 bases and J lost 8; bases outside the gene matches: 12. The CDR3 extends over 17 amino acids. In nucleotides, the CDR3 is TGTGCCAGCAGTGAACGTCCCGGGACAGGGGGCCGGAGAGGCTACACCTTC. Protein sequence: CASSERPGTGGRRGYTF.

By share, this clone ranks as medium-sized. The J gene is TRBJ1-3, the V gene TRBV10-3; 7 bases line up with TRBD1. The CDR3 is 19 residues long. Per the germline V gene, CDR1 is ENHRY and CDR2 is SYGVKD. Losses at the gene ends were 0 bases for V and 1 base for J; bases not matched to a gene: 12. The CDR3 is CAISESSVRSGGSGNTIYF. The CDR3 DNA reads TGTGCCATCAGTGAGTCATCGGTCCGATCAGGGGGGTCTGGAAACACCATATATTTT.

The chain carries TRBV5-1 and TRBJ2-5; D is ambiguous. Looked up from germline, CDR1 is SGHRS and CDR2 is YFSETQ. Trimming pared 6 bases from V and 3 bases from J, leaving 9 bases between. This CDR3 region has 12 residues. The CDR3 reads CASKESEETQYF. CDR3 sequence (DNA): TGCGCCAGCAAAGAGTCTGAAGAGACCCAGTACTTC.

This rearrangement joins TRBV27 to TRBJ1-5; perhaps TRBD1 as D (5 bases). Trimming cost V 6 bases and J 0 bases, with 30 bases left between them. The CDR3 is made up of 21 amino acids. Per the germline V gene, CDR1 is MNHEY and CDR2 is SMNVEV (reference sequence). The CDR3 region has the DNA TGTGCCAGCAGCCGAAGAGGTGGGGGGAATGAAGGAAAGGGTAGCAATCAGCCCCAGCATTTT. Residues: CASSRRGGGNEGKGSNQPQHF.